One sample yielded the 11 T cell receptor beta chains listed below, sequenced in a study of CD8 T cells in Susac syndrome. A quantity of about 0.5 to 1 ug RNA underwent reverse transcription using random hexamers. MiXCR, run by TCRdb on the immunoSEQ multiplex PCR reads, gives a single entry per CDR3 protein. Among under 200,000 distinct CDR3 sequences listed, almost 96% were seen once. The sequenced material came from CD4+ T cells from PBMCs. These receptors originate from a human donor with Susac syndrome.

The gene calls are TRBV7-9 and TRBJ1-3; possible D gene TRBD1, 6 bases. Germline CDR1 is SEHNR and CDR2 is FQNEAQ (reference sequence). The CDR3 is made up of 17 amino acids. V shed 2 bases and J shed 0 bases, with 14 bases lying between them. The CDR3 bases are TGTGCCAGCAGCTTAACCCGGGACACCAACTCTGGAAACACCATATATTTT. As protein: CASSLTRDTNSGNTIYF.

The chain couples TRBV20-1 to TRBJ1-2; 10 bases are shared with TRBD1. J gave up 4 bases and V 2 bases, and 13 bases lay outside the gene matches. This CDR3 is built from 17 residues. The germline CDR1 and CDR2 sequences are DFQATT and SNEGSKA (reference sequence). The CDR3 reads CSARYFPRDRGLYGYTF. The CDR3 DNA follows: TGCAGTGCTAGATATTTCCCCCGGGACAGGGGACTCTATGGCTACACCTTC.

This chain uses TRBV7-3 with TRBJ2-3; perhaps TRBD2 as D (5 bases). The CDR3 sequence is 18 residues long. Trimming left V 1 base short and J 4 bases short, with 21 bases between. Germline lookup yields CDR1 SGHTA and CDR2 FQGTGA. The CDR3 bases are TGTGCCAGCAGCTTAAGGGTCGGGCGGGCCTTGGCCCCAGATACGCAGTATTTT. This gives the protein CASSLRVGRALAPDTQYF. The variable domain in full, completed from reference TRBV7-3 and TRBJ2-3, reads GAGVSQTPSNKVTEKGKYVELRCDPISGHTALYWYRQSLGQGPEFLIYFQGTGAADDSGLPNDRFFAVRPEGSVSTLKIQRTERGDSAVYLCASSLRVGRALAPDTQYFGPGTRLTVL.

The gene calls are TRBV19 and TRBJ2-1, with TRBD2 matching over 11 bases. Germline V gene sequence: CDR1 LNHDA, CDR2 SQIVND (reference sequence). V lost 5 bases to trimming and J lost 4 bases; unmatched junction nucleotides: 4. This CDR3 region has 15 residues. The CDR3 nucleotides read TGTGCCAGTAGTCGACTAGCGGGGAGGTACAATGAGCAGTTCTTC. The encoded protein is CASSRLAGRYNEQFF.

V usage is TRBV5-1 and J usage is TRBJ2-1; TRBD2 agrees at 7 bases. CDR1 is SGHRS, CDR2 YFSETQ, per germline. V was clipped by 4 bases and J by 7 bases; unmatched bases: 11. The CDR3 totals 15 residues. CDR3 sequence reads: CASSILAVIENEQFF. The CDR3 nucleotides read TGCGCCAGCAGCATCCTAGCGGTTATCGAAAATGAGCAGTTCTTC.

The V gene is TRBV30, the J gene TRBJ2-2, with D unresolved. V lost 0 bases to trimming and J lost 5 bases, with 13 bases between them. The CDR3 covers 15 residues. Germline CDR1 reads GTSNPN; CDR2 reads SVGIG (reference sequence). CDR3 nucleotides: TGTGCCTGGAGTGTACCTAACAGCTTTACCGGGGAGCTGTTTTTT. It yields the protein CAWSVPNSFTGELFF.

The chain joins TRBV30 to TRBJ2-1; 10 positions agree with TRBD1. Germline V gene sequence: CDR1 GTSNPN, CDR2 SVGIG (reference sequence). The trim removed 8 bases at V and 4 bases at J, leaving 5 bases unmatched. The CDR3 sequence is 13 residues long. This CDR3 reads CAVRDRGYNEQFF. In nucleotides, the CDR3 is TGTGCCGTACGGGACAGGGGATACAATGAGCAGTTCTTC. Full variable domain (rest looked up from reference TRBV30 and TRBJ2-1): SQTIHQWPATLVQPVGSPLSLECTVEGTSNPNLYWYRQAAGRGLQLLFYSVGIGQISSEVPQNLSASRPQDRQFILSSKKLLLSDSGFYLCAVRDRGYNEQFFGPGTRLTVL.

The chain links TRBV29-1 to TRBJ2-7, with a weak D call TRBD2 (6 bases). CDR3 length: 13 amino acids. With 7 bases removed from V and 6 bases from J, the gap between germline ends came to 19 bases. Germline values: CDR1 SQVTM, CDR2 ANQGSEA. The CDR3 sequence: CSGGVTDRGEQYF. The CDR3 nucleotides are TGCAGCGGGGGGGTTACTGATCGAGGCGAGCAGTACTTC.

The gene calls are TRBV12-3 or TRBV12-4 and TRBJ1-2; TRBD1 aligns across 9 bases. This CDR3 is 16 amino acids long. With V trimmed by 5 bases and J by 6 bases, 13 bases remained unmatched. CDR3 sequence reads: CASSPSGTGIYHGYTF. CDR3 in DNA: TGTGCCAGCAGTCCCTCCGGGACAGGGATATATCATGGCTACACCTTC.

The chain recombines TRBV19 with TRBJ1-5; perhaps TRBD1 as D (6 bases). V was clipped by 6 bases and J by 2 bases, with 14 bases between them. Germline CDR1 LNHDA, CDR2 SQIVND (reference sequence). The CDR3 sequence is 15 residues long. Written as DNA, the CDR3 is TGTGCCAGTAGATACGATCGACAGGGCAATCAGCCCCAGCATTTT. This gives the protein CASRYDRQGNQPQHF.

V usage is TRBV11-3 and J usage is TRBJ1-4; 9 nucleotides align to TRBD1. V was pared by 1 base and J by 3 bases, with 3 bases of the junction left unmatched. Per the germline V gene, CDR1 is SGHNT and CDR2 is YENEEA. The CDR3 runs 16 residues. CDR3 sequence reads: CASSLGTGAANEKLFF. CDR3 DNA: TGTGCCAGCAGCTTAGGGACAGGGGCGGCTAATGAAAAACTGTTTTTT.